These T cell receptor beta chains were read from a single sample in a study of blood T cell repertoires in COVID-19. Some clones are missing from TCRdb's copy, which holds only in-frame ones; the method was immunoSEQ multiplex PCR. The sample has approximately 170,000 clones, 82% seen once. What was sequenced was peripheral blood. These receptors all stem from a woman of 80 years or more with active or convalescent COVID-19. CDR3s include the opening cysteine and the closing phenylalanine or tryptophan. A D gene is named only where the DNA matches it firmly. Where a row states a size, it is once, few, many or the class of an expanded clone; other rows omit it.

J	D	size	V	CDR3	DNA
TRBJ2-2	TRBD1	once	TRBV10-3	CAISQQGAPTGELFF	TGTGCCATCAGCCAACAGGGGGCGCCCACCGGGGAGCTGTTTTTT
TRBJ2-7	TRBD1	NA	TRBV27	CASSPRTGSGEQYF	TGTGCCAGCAGTCCAAGGACAGGTTCTGGCGAGCAGTACTTC
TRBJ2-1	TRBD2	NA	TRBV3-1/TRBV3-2	CASSQRVGTSDNEQFF	TGTGCCAGCAGCCAGAGGGTCGGGACTAGTGACAATGAGCAGTTCTTC
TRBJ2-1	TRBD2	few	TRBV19	CASRSGLYNEQFF	TGTGCCAGTAGATCGGGACTATACAATGAGCAGTTCTTC
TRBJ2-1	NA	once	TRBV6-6	CASSYSTQDYNEQFF	TGTGCCAGCAGTTACTCGACGCAGGACTACAATGAGCAGTTCTTC
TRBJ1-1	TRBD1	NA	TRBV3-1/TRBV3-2	CASSQVQGVTEAFF	TGTGCCAGCAGCCAAGTCCAGGGGGTAACTGAAGCTTTCTTT
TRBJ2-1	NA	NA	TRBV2	CASSDTTPAYNEQFF	TGTGCCAGCAGCGATACTACACCCGCATACAATGAGCAGTTCTTC
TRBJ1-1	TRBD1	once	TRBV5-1	CASSNGQAGLNTEAFF	TGCGCCAGCAGCAACGGACAGGCGGGCCTGAACACTGAAGCTTTCTTT
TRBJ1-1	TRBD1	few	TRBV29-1	CSVRPGQGGEAFF	TGCAGCGTCCGGCCGGGACAGGGAGGTGAAGCTTTCTTT
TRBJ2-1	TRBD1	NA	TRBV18	CASSPGQGDNEQFF	TGTGCCAGCTCACCGGGACAGGGGGACAATGAGCAGTTCTTC
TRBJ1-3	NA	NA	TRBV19	CASGFSGNTIYF	TGTGCTTCGGGGTTCTCTGGAAACACCATATATTTT
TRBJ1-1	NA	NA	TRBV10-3	CAISGQVDTEAFF	TGTGCCATCAGTGGACAGGTTGACACTGAAGCTTTCTTT
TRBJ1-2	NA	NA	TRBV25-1	CASSEPRNEAVAGYTF	TGTGCCAGCAGTGAGCCTCGAAATGAGGCTGTTGCTGGCTACACCTTC
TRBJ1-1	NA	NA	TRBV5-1	CASSLQGDTEAFF	TGCGCCAGCAGCCTCCAGGGCGACACTGAAGCTTTCTTT
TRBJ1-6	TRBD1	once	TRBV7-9	CASSLTGDRNSPLHF	TGTGCCAGCAGCTTGACAGGGGATCGTAATTCACCCCTCCACTTT
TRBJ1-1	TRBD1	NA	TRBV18	CASSDRGVTEAFF	TGTGCCAGCTCAGACAGGGGAGTCACTGAAGCTTTCTTT
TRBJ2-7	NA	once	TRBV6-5	CASSYDGGLSTEQYF	TGTGCCAGCAGTTACGACGGGGGACTTTCTACGGAGCAGTACTTC
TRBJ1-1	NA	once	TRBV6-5	CASSREQGNTEAFF	TGTGCCAGCAGCCGAGAACAGGGGAACACTGAAGCTTTCTTT
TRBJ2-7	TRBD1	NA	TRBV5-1	CASSLGTGFYEQYF	TGCGCCAGCAGCTTGGGGACAGGATTTTACGAGCAGTACTTC
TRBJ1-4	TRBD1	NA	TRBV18	CASSRGQVEKLFF	TGTGCCAGCTCACGAGGACAGGTTGAAAAACTGTTTTTT
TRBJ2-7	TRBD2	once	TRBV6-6	CASSHGTSGLSYEQYF	TGTGCCAGCAGTCACGGGACTAGCGGGTTGAGCTACGAGCAGTACTTC
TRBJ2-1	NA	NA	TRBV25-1	CASSGRGGYNEQFF	TGTGCCAGCAGTGGGCGCGGAGGCTACAATGAGCAGTTCTTC
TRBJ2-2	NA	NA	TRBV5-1	CASSQTGNTGELFF	TGCGCCAGCAGCCAGACAGGGAACACCGGGGAGCTGTTTTTT
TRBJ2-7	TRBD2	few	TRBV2	CASRGFGRGYEQYF	TGTGCCAGCAGGGGGTTTGGGAGGGGCTACGAGCAGTACTTC
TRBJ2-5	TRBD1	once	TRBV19	CASSIFATGPGETQYF	TGTGCCAGTAGTATATTCGCGACAGGGCCTGGAGAGACCCAGTACTTC
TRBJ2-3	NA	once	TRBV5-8	CASNVARGWGTDTQYF	TGTGCCAGCAACGTAGCGCGCGGGTGGGGCACAGATACGCAGTATTTT
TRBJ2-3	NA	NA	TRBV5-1	CASSIDGDGTDTQYF	TGCGCCAGCAGCATCGACGGAGATGGCACAGATACGCAGTATTTT
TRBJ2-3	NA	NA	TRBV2	CASSETLINRAHTDTQYF	TGTGCCAGCAGTGAAACCCTTATAAACAGGGCTCACACAGATACGCAGTATTTT
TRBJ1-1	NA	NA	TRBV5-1	CASSLVSGSYTEAFF	TGCGCCAGCAGCTTGGTATCGGGGTCTTACACTGAAGCTTTCTTT
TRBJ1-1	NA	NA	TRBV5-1	CASSLGANTEAFF	TGCGCCAGCAGCTTGGGGGCGAACACTGAAGCTTTCTTT
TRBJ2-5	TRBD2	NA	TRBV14	CASSQDLTSGSETQYF	TGTGCCAGCAGCCAAGATTTAACTAGCGGGAGTGAGACCCAGTACTTC
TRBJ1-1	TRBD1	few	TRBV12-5	CASGLGGTGGTEAFF	TGTGCTAGTGGTTTGGGAGGGACAGGGGGCACTGAAGCTTTCTTT
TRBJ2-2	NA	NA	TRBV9	CASSEVSGYTGELFF	TGTGCCAGCAGCGAAGTTTCAGGGTACACCGGGGAGCTGTTTTTT
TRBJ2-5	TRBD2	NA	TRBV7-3	CASSPTSGSETQYF	TGTGCCAGCAGCCCGACTAGCGGGAGTGAGACCCAGTACTTC
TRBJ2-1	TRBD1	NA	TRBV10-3	CAITFDRGPNNEQFF	TGTGCCATCACCTTCGACAGGGGTCCAAACAATGAGCAGTTCTTC
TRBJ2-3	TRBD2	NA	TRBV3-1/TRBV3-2	CASSQVTSAGTQYF	TGTGCCAGCAGCCAAGTCACTAGCGCAGGTACGCAGTATTTT
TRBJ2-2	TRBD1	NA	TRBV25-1	CASSESAGQGNTGELFF	TGTGCCAGCAGTGAATCCGCAGGACAGGGGAACACCGGGGAGCTGTTTTTT
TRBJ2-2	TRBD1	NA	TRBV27	CASSFLTGTGNTGELFF	TGTGCCAGCAGTTTTCTCACCGGGACAGGGAACACCGGGGAGCTGTTTTTT
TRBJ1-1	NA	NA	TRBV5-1	CASSRFARGENTEAFF	TGCGCCAGCAGCCGTTTCGCGCGGGGCGAGAACACTGAAGCTTTCTTT
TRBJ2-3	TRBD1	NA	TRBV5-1	CASSTKGAPTDTQYF	TGCGCCAGCAGCACGAAGGGGGCCCCCACAGATACGCAGTATTTT
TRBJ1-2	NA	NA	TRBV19	CASSIGNYAGVYGYTF	TGTGCCAGTAGTATAGGGAATTACGCAGGCGTATATGGCTACACCTTC
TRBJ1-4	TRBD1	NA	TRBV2	CASRSDRGNEKLFF	TGTGCCAGCAGGTCGGACAGGGGTAATGAAAAACTGTTTTTT
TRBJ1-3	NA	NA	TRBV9	CASSVASPLSSGNTIYF	TGTGCCAGCAGCGTAGCTTCCCCTCTGTCCTCTGGAAACACCATATATTTT
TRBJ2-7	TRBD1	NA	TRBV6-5	CASSPGTAEQYF	TGTGCCAGCAGCCCCGGGACAGCCGAGCAGTACTTC
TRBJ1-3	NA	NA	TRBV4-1	CASSQSVPRSGNTIYF	TGCGCCAGCAGCCAAAGCGTTCCTCGCTCTGGAAACACCATATATTTT
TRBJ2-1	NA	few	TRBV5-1	CASRLTSALNEQFF	TGCGCCAGCAGACTCACTAGTGCACTAAATGAGCAGTTCTTC
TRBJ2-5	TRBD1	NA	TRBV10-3	CAISESGDRQETQYF	TGTGCCATCAGTGAGTCGGGGGACAGGCAAGAGACCCAGTACTTC
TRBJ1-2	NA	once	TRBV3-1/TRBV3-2	CASSPDRGAVTF	TGTGCCAGCAGCCCAGATCGGGGAGCGGTTACCTTC
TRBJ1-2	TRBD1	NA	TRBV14	CASSFRDRVNYGYTF	TGTGCCAGCAGCTTCCGGGACAGGGTCAACTATGGCTACACCTTC